One sample yielded the 18 T cell receptor beta chains listed below, sequenced in a study of blood T cell repertoires in COVID-19. Sequencing was performed with immunoSEQ multiplex PCR; in TCRdb, only in-frame clones are kept and a portion is missing. The top ten hold approximately 4.1% of the sample, which has fewer than 400,000 clones, approximately 91% seen once. Specimen: PBMCs or T cells enriched from blood (not recorded which). Source of these receptors: a woman between 25 and 40 years old who had been exposed to COVID-19.

In DNA form, the CDR3 reads TGTGCCAGCAGTTCACGGGGGGGACGGGATGAAAAACTGTTTTTT. Translating it yields CASSSRGGRDEKLFF. The chain couples TRBV28 to TRBJ1-4, with D possibly being TRBD1 (5 bases). Germline CDR1 and CDR2: MDHEN and SYDVKM. V lost 4 bases and J lost 6, with 15 bases in between. This CDR3 is built from 15 residues.

The chain employs TRBV6-2 or TRBV6-3 and TRBJ1-3; 7 nucleotides align to TRBD1. With V trimmed by 2 bases and J by 0 bases, 4 bases remained unmatched. Germline-derived CDR1 and CDR2 are MNHEY and SVGEGT. The CDR3 loop spans 16 amino acids. This CDR3 is CASSYKDRYSGNTIYF. The CDR3 region has the DNA TGTGCCAGCAGTTACAAGGACAGGTACTCTGGAAACACCATATATTTT.

The chain has TRBV2 and TRBJ1-5; D is uncertain. Trimming took off 3 bases at V and 5 bases at J, with 11 bases between the two ends. The germline V gene encodes CDR1 SNHLY and CDR2 FYNNEI. The CDR3 loop spans 14 amino acids. CDR3 bases: TGTGCCAGCAGTGAGGCAGGAATTTATCAGCCCCAGCATTTT. Translation gives CASSEAGIYQPQHF. The whole variable domain, remainder taken from reference TRBV2 and TRBJ1-5, is EPEVTQTPSHQVTQMGQEVILRCVPISNHLYFYWYRQILGQKVEFLVSFYNNEISEKSEIFDDQFSVERPDGSNFTLKIRSTKLEDSAMYFCASSEAGIYQPQHFGDGTRLSIL.

The chain employs TRBV7-9 and TRBJ1-1, with 7 bases aligning to TRBD1. Germline V lookup: CDR1 SEHNR, CDR2 FQNEAQ (reference sequence). The CDR3 consists of 12 residues. Trimming at V came to 5 bases and at J to 11 bases, leaving 8 bases not matched to a gene. CDR3 amino acids: CASSPNRGTAFF. DNA for the CDR3: TGTGCCAGCAGCCCTAACAGGGGAACGGCTTTCTTT.

DNA of the CDR3: TGCGCCAGCAGCTTAGGCCCACAGGGGGACAATGAGCAGTTCTTC. The encoded protein is CASSLGPQGDNEQFF. This chain links TRBV5-1 with TRBJ2-1, with 8 bases that match TRBD1. In germline, CDR1 is SGHRS, CDR2 YFSETQ. V was clipped by 2 bases and J by 5 bases; unmatched bases: 6. The CDR3 totals 15 residues.

This clone was detected a few times. The J gene is TRBJ1-2, the V gene TRBV15; 7 nucleotides match TRBD1. CDR1 is LNHNV, CDR2 YYDKDF, per germline (reference sequence). After removal of 0 bases from V and 8 bases from J, the junction contained 9 bases not matched to a gene. CDR3 length: 15 residues. CDR3 DNA: TGTGCCACCAGCAGAGACCTGGGACAGAGGGGGGGCTACACCTTC. Translating gives CATSRDLGQRGGYTF.

The V call is TRBV19, the J call TRBJ1-6; D perhaps matches TRBD1 (6 bases). The CDR3 runs 14 residues. CDR1 is LNHDA and CDR2 is SQIVND in the germline V gene (reference sequence). Trimming pared 6 bases from V and 9 bases from J, leaving 15 bases between. CDR3 residues: CASSLGQQSSPLHF. CDR3 bases: TGTGCCAGTAGCCTCGGACAGCAGAGTTCACCCCTCCACTTT.

The gene calls are TRBV7-2 and TRBJ2-7; D is undetermined. CDR1 is SGHTA, CDR2 FQGNSA, per germline. There are 13 residues in the CDR3. Trimming stripped 4 bases from V and 4 bases from J, with 11 bases between. The CDR3, as DNA: TGTGCCAGCAGCTCCCCTTTACTGTACGAGCAGTACTTC. This translates into CASSSPLLYEQYF.

The genes are TRBV24-1 and TRBJ1-1; 7 bases agree with TRBD1. Germline V gene sequence: CDR1 KGHDR, CDR2 SFDVKD. With 4 bases clipped from V and 10 bases from J, the junction kept 5 bases outside the gene matches. This CDR3 is built from 12 residues. CDR3 residues: CATSDRQGRAFF. Here the CDR3 DNA reads TGTGCCACCAGTGACAGACAGGGTAGAGCTTTCTTT.

This chain uses TRBV4-1 with TRBJ1-1; the match to TRBD1 covers 7 bases. CDR1 and CDR2 (germline): MGHRA, YSYEKL. The trim removed 0 bases at V and 3 bases at J, leaving 7 bases unmatched. This CDR3 is 16 amino acids long. CDR3 protein: CASSQDPGGGYTEAFF. In nucleotides, the CDR3 is TGCGCCAGCAGCCAAGATCCAGGGGGAGGATACACTGAAGCTTTCTTT.

V is TRBV9 and J is TRBJ1-6; 7 nucleotides agree with TRBD1. The trim removed 3 bases at V and 6 bases at J, leaving 9 bases unmatched. This CDR3 spans 16 amino acids. CDR1 SGDLS and CDR2 YYNGEE come from the germline V gene. The CDR3 is CASSGGPRDSNSPLHF. CDR3 DNA sequence: TGTGCCAGCAGCGGCGGCCCAAGGGACAGTAATTCACCCCTCCACTTT.

V and J are TRBV5-1 and TRBJ1-2; D unclear. CDR1 and CDR2 from the germline V gene are SGHRS and YFSETQ. The CDR3 consists of 14 residues. Trimming stripped 1 base from V and 2 bases from J, with 9 bases between. The CDR3 sequence: CASSLSSGNYGYTF. CDR3 DNA: TGCGCCAGCAGCTTGAGTTCAGGAAACTATGGCTACACCTTC.

This chain links TRBV21-1 with TRBJ1-4; TRBD1, the table's D call, was not compared with the DNA. TRBV21-1 is classified as a pseudogene. The CDR3 spans 19 residues. This CDR3 reads CASSKVGQGGSATNEKLFF. In nucleotides, the CDR3 is TGTGCCAGCAGCAAGGTGGGACAGGGGGGCTCTGCAACTAATGAAAAACTGTTTTTT.

The rearrangement links TRBV6-2 or TRBV6-3 to TRBJ2-7; D is perhaps TRBD2 (6 bases). The germline V and J ends were trimmed by 0 bases and 7 bases, with 19 bases remaining between them. Germline CDR1 MNHEY, CDR2 SVGEGT. The CDR3 covers 16 residues. For the CDR3, the DNA is TGTGCCAGCAGTTACTCAGGGCGGGTACGGGGGAGTGAGCAGTACTTC. It translates to CASSYSGRVRGSEQYF.

The V and J genes are TRBV5-4 and TRBJ2-7, with 8 bases that match TRBD1. The germline V gene encodes CDR1 SGHNT and CDR2 YYREEE (reference sequence). V gave up 3 bases and J gave up 3 bases; unmatched junction bases: 8. There are 15 residues in the CDR3. In nucleotides, the CDR3 is TGTGCCAGCAGCTCCAATACAGGGGGATACTACGAGCAGTACTTC. Protein sequence: CASSSNTGGYYEQYF.

The chain joins TRBV7-2 to TRBJ1-2; D gene uncertain. CDR3 length equals 15 residues. The germline V and J ends were trimmed by 6 bases and 8 bases, with 22 bases remaining between them. Germline values: CDR1 SGHTA, CDR2 FQGNSA. The DNA for the CDR3 is TGTGCCAGCAGGGACCGCCCGGGGTTATGGTACGGCTACACCTTC. Translating gives CASRDRPGLWYGYTF.

As regards this clone: The junction shows a germline mismatch at one end, possibly a read error. The rearrangement joins TRBV7-6 to TRBJ2-7; 8 bases map to TRBD1. The germline gives CDR1 SGHVS, CDR2 FNYEAQ. The CDR3 length is 12 residues. CDR3 protein: CASSLGGQGVHF. In DNA, the CDR3 is TGTGCCAGCAGCTTAGGAGGACAGGGTGTGCACTTC.

V usage is TRBV27 and J usage is TRBJ1-6; perhaps TRBD1 as D (6 bases). V lost 5 bases and J lost 9, with 17 bases in between. The CDR3 is 15 residues long. Per the germline V gene, CDR1 is MNHEY and CDR2 is SMNVEV (reference sequence). For the CDR3, the DNA is TGTGCCAGCAGTCCTCTAGGGGGTGATCGTTCACCCCTCCACTTT. Translating gives CASSPLGGDRSPLHF.